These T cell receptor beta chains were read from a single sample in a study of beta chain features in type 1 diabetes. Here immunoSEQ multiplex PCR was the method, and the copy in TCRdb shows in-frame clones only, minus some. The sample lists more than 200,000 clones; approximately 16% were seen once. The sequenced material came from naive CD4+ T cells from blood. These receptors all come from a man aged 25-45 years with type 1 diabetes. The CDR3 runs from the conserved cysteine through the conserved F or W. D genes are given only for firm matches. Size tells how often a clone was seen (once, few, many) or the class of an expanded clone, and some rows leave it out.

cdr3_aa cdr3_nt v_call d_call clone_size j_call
CASRQREPSYNEQFF TGCGCCAGCAGGCAGCGGGAGCCCTCCTACAATGAGCAGTTCTTC TRBV4-1 TRBD2 NA TRBJ2-1
CASSLEDSTYNEQFF TGCGCCAGCAGCTTGGAGGACAGTACCTACAATGAGCAGTTCTTC TRBV5-1 NA NA TRBJ2-1
CASSQGNGRNQETQYF TGCGCCAGCAGCCAAGGCAACGGACGGAACCAAGAGACCCAGTACTTC TRBV4-1 NA NA TRBJ2-5
CAWSVSTGIQPQHF TGTGCCTGGAGTGTATCGACAGGGATCCAGCCCCAGCATTTT TRBV30 TRBD1 few TRBJ1-5
CASGQGFYEQYF TGTGCCAGCGGACAGGGTTTCTACGAGCAGTACTTC TRBV11-1 TRBD1 few TRBJ2-7
CASSFQESYGYTF TGTGCCAGCAGCTTTCAGGAGTCCTATGGCTACACCTTC TRBV11-1 NA NA TRBJ1-2
CASSLGRPGDDTQYF TGTGCCAGCAGCTTAGGGAGACCAGGGGATGATACGCAGTATTTT TRBV5-4 NA NA TRBJ2-3
CAISESGPQETQYF TGTGCCATCAGTGAGTCGGGGCCGCAAGAGACCCAGTACTTC TRBV10-3 NA NA TRBJ2-5
CASSQDPGTDTQYF TGCGCCAGCAGCCAAGATCCCGGGACAGATACGCAGTATTTT TRBV4-3 NA few TRBJ2-3
CSAPDREAFF TGCAGTGCTCCTGACAGGGAAGCTTTCTTT TRBV20-1 NA NA TRBJ1-1
CASSPQGARRGYTF TGCGCCAGCAGTCCCCAGGGGGCAAGGAGAGGCTACACCTTC TRBV23-1 TRBD1 few TRBJ1-2
CAWNIGTSLQVQFF TGTGCCTGGAATATCGGGACTAGCCTTCAAGTGCAGTTCTTC TRBV30 TRBD2 NA TRBJ2-1
CASSPGLSESSYEQYF TGTGCCAGCAGCCCAGGACTAAGCGAGAGCTCCTACGAGCAGTACTTC TRBV13 NA NA TRBJ2-7
CSAVTGPEAFF TGCAGTGCGGTTACAGGCCCCGAGGCTTTCTTT TRBV20-1 NA few TRBJ1-1
CAWTGTGESQPQHF TGTGCCTGGACGGGGACAGGGGAGAGTCAGCCCCAGCATTTT TRBV30 TRBD1 NA TRBJ1-5
CASNREDQPQHF TGTGCCAGCAACAGGGAGGACCAGCCCCAGCATTTT TRBV7-9 NA NA TRBJ1-5
CASSAGTNSYNEQFF TGTGCCAGCAGCGCCGGGACTAACTCCTACAATGAGCAGTTCTTC TRBV9 TRBD2 NA TRBJ2-1
CAWSVQGNQPQHF TGTGCCTGGAGCGTGCAGGGCAATCAGCCCCAGCATTTT TRBV30 NA NA TRBJ1-5
CSVDRGDNEQFF TGCAGCGTTGACAGAGGCGACAATGAGCAGTTCTTC TRBV29-1 NA few TRBJ2-1
CASSYGTGRIYGYTF TGTGCCAGCAGTTACGGGACAGGGAGAATCTATGGCTACACCTTC TRBV6-5 TRBD1 NA TRBJ1-2
CASSQGTSGGFTDTQYF TGCGCCAGCAGCCAAGGGACTAGCGGGGGGTTCACAGATACGCAGTATTTT TRBV4-3 TRBD2 few TRBJ2-3
CASSYTRTSGRSAKNIQYF TGTGCCAGCAGCTATACCCGGACTAGCGGGAGATCGGCCAAAAACATTCAGTACTTC TRBV7-8 TRBD2 few TRBJ2-4
CASSTDTQYF TGTGCCAGCAGCACAGATACGCAGTATTTT TRBV7-9 NA NA TRBJ2-3
CASSLALWETQYF TGTGCCAGCAGCTTAGCGTTGTGGGAGACCCAGTACTTC TRBV7-2 NA NA TRBJ2-5